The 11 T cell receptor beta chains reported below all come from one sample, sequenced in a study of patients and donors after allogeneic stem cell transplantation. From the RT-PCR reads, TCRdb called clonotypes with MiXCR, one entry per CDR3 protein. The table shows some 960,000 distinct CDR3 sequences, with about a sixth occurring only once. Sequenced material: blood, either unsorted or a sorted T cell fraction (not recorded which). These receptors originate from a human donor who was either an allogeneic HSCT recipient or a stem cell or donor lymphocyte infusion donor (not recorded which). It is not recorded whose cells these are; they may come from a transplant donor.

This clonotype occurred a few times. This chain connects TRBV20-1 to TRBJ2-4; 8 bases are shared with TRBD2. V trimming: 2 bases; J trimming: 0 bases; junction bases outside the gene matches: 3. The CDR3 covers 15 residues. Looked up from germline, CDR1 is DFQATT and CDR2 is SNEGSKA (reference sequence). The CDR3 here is CSARRRGVAKNIQYF. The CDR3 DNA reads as TGCAGTGCTAGAAGGCGGGGGGTAGCCAAAAACATTCAGTACTTC.

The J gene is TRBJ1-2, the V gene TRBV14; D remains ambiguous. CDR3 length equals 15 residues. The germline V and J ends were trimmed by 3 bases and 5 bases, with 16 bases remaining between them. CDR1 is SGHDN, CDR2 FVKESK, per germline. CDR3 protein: CASSQTRAGRYGYTF. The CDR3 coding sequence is TGTGCCAGCAGCCAGACCCGAGCGGGAAGATATGGCTACACCTTC.

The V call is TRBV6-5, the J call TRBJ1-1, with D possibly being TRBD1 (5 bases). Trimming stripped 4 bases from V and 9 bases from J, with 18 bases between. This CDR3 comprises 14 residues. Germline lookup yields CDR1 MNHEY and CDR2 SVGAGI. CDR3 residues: CASSSLVRGLKAFF. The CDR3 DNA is TGTGCCAGCAGTTCCCTCGTCCGGGGGTTAAAAGCTTTCTTT.

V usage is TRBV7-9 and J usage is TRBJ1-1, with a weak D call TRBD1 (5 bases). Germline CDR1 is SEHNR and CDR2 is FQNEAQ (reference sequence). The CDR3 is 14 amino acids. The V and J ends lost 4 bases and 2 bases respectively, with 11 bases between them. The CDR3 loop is CASSSGSTNTEAFF. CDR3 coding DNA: TGTGCCAGCAGCTCAGGGAGCACAAACACTGAAGCTTTCTTT.

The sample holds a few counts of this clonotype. DNA of the CDR3: TGTGCCAGCAGTCTACGCAGGATTAGCGAGCAGTACTTC. This codes for CASSLRRISEQYF. The rearrangement uses TRBV27 and TRBJ2-7; D is undetermined. Trimming removed 5 bases at V and 6 bases at J, with 14 bases between. Per the germline V gene, CDR1 is MNHEY and CDR2 is SMNVEV (reference sequence). The CDR3 runs 13 residues.

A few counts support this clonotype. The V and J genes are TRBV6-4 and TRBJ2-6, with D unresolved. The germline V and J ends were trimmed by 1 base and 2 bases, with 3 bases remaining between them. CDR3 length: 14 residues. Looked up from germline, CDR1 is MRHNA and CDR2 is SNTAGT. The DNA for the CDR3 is TGTGCCAGCAGTGACTTGGCTGGGGCCAACGTCCTGACTTTC. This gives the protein CASSDLAGANVLTF.

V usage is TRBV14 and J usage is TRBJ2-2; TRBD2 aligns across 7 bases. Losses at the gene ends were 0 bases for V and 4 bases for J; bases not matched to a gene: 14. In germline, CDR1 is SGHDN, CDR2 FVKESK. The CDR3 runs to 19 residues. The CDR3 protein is CASSQDTWVDSGLTGELFF. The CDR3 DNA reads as TGTGCCAGCAGCCAAGATACTTGGGTAGATAGCGGGCTCACCGGGGAGCTGTTTTTT.

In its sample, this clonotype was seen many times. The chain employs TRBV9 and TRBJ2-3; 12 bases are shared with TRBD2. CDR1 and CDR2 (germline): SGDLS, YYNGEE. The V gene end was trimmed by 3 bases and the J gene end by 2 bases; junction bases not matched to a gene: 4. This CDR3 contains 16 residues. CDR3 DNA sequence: TGTGCCAGCAGCGCCAGGACTAGCGGGGTCACAGATACGCAGTATTTT. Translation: CASSARTSGVTDTQYF.

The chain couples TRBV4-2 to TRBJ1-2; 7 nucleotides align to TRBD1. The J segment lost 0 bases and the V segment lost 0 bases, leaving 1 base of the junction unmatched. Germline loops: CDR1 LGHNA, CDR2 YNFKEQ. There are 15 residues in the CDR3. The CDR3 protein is CASSQDQGANYGYTF. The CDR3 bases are TGTGCCAGCAGCCAAGATCAGGGGGCTAACTATGGCTACACCTTC.

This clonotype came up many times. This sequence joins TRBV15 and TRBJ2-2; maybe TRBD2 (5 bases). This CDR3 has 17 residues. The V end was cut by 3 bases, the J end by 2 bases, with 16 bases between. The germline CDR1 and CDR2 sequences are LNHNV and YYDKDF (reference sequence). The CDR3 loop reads CATSSGWAGINTGELFF. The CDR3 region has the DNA TGTGCCACCAGCAGTGGGTGGGCCGGGATTAACACCGGGGAGCTGTTTTTT.

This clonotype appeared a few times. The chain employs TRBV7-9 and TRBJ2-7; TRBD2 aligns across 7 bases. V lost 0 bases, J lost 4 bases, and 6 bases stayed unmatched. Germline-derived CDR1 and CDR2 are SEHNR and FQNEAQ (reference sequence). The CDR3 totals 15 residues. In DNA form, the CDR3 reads TGTGCCAGCAGCTTAGCTCTACCCGGGGGGTACGAGCAGTACTTC. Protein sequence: CASSLALPGGYEQYF.